The TCR beta chain under discussion was sequenced for a study of shared clonotypes between healthy human individuals. General study results and limits: Generally, estimated richness proved larger in naive subsets than it did in memory subsets.

Under the authors' procedure: Junction-only immunoSEQ data arrived without quality scores, meaning filtering differed. Some clones are missing from TCRdb's copy, which holds only in-frame ones; the method was immunoSEQ multiplex PCR. V, J and clone size were drawn from that table, and D and trimming were deduced from the DNA. Among some 1.5 million clones listed, roughly 97% were seen once. The donor population consisted of healthy HIV-negative adults with no recent acute infections or vaccinations. Caucasian adults residing in Nashville, Tennessee made up all the donors. Details on this clone: As yet, its antigen is unknown.

This CDR3 contains 14 residues. Trimming cost V 10 bases and J 0 bases; bases outside gene matches: 6. CDR1 is SGDLS and CDR2 is YYNGEE in the germline V gene. The chain carries TRBV9 and TRBJ2-3; TRBD2 matches 9 bases. The receptor's source is a man aged 30 to 45 in good health. The sequencing sample was made of naive CD4+ T cells sorted from blood. Subset specified: CD45RA+ positively selected. The CDR3 region has the DNA TGTGCCGTACTAGCGGGTTCTAGCACAGATACGCAGTATTTT. Protein: CAVLAGSSTDTQYF.